This T cell receptor (beta chain) was profiled in a study of cytomegalovirus exposure and HLA in healthy donors. PCR primers comprised 60 Vbeta and 13 Jbeta primers. Only in-frame clones appear in the TCRdb table, and some are missing; sequencing was by immunoSEQ multiplex PCR. The table lists roughly 150,000 clones, roughly 80% of them singletons, with more than 2% in the top ten. The V and J ends lost 5 bases and 3 bases, in that order; junction bases with no gene match: 9. The CDR3 has 15 residues. CDR1 and CDR2 (germline): MNHEY, SVGAGI. What was sequenced was PBMCs. J is TRBJ1-1 and V is TRBV6-5; 7 nucleotides agree with TRBD1. The clonotype originates from a man in his forties or fifties in good health and CMV-seropositive. CDR3 amino acids: CASSIRTGAYTEAFF. The CDR3, as DNA: TGTGCCAGCAGTATCCGGACAGGAGCGTACACTGAAGCTTTCTTT.